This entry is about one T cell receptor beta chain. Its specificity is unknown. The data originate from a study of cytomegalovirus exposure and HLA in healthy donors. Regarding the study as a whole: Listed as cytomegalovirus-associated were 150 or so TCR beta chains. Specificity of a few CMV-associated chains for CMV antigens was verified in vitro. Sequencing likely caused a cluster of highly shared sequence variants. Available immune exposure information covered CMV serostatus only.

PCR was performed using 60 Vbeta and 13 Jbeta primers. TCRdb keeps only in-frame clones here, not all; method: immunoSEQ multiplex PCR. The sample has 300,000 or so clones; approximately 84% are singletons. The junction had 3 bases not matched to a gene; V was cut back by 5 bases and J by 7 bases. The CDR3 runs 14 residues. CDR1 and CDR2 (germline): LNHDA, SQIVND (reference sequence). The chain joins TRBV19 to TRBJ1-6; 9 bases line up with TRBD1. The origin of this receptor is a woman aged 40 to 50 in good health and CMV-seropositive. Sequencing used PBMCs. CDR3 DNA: TGTGCCAGTAGTCCGACAGGGGGGAATTCACCCCTCCACTTT. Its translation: CASSPTGGNSPLHF.